One sample yielded the 26 T cell receptor beta chains listed below, sequenced in a study of blood T cell repertoires in COVID-19. Assay: immunoSEQ multiplex PCR; the TCRdb copy retains only in-frame clones and omits some. Seen here are about 180,000 clones, around 88% observed once, and the top ten hold more than 7.5%. Sequencing was done on a sample of PBMCs or T cells enriched from blood (not recorded which). These receptors all come from a woman younger than 45 who had recovered from COVID-19.

This chain connects TRBV12-5 to TRBJ2-7; D is perhaps TRBD2 (6 bases). CDR3 length: 14 residues. Germline CDR1 LGHNT, CDR2 FRNRAP. Trimming left V 4 bases short and J 4 bases short, with 14 bases between. CDR3 coding DNA: TGTGCTAGTGGTTCTTGGAGGGCGAGTTACGAGCAGTACTTC. Its protein is CASGSWRASYEQYF. The full variable domain, with the rest looked up from reference TRBV12-5 and TRBJ2-7, is DARVTQTPRHKVTEMGQEVTMRCQPILGHNTVFWYRQTMMQGLELLAYFRNRAPLDDSGMPKDRFSAEMPDATLATLKIQPSEPRDSAVYFCASGSWRASYEQYFGPGTRLTVT.

The V and J genes are TRBV19 and TRBJ2-7; a weak D match, TRBD2 (5 bases). The CDR3 totals 17 residues. V was cut by 1 base and J by 2 bases, with 18 bases left in between. Per the germline V gene, CDR1 is LNHDA and CDR2 is SQIVND (reference sequence). In DNA form, the CDR3 reads TGTGCCAGTAGTATAGGGCCACTCCAAAAGACTACCTACGAGCAGTACTTC. This gives the protein CASSIGPLQKTTYEQYF.

The J gene is TRBJ1-2, the V gene TRBV7-8; D is perhaps TRBD1 (6 bases). V was trimmed by 1 base and J by 0 bases, leaving 6 bases between them. The CDR3 totals 14 residues. Germline V gives CDR1 SGHVS, CDR2 FQNEAQ. The CDR3 nucleotides read TGTGCCAGCAGCTTAGGGACAGCTAACTATGGCTACACCTTC. It encodes CASSLGTANYGYTF.

V usage is TRBV3-1 (or the pseudogene TRBV3-2) and J usage is TRBJ2-3; 11 nucleotides line up with TRBD2. Germline V gives CDR1 LGHDT, CDR2 YNNKEL (reference sequence). The CDR3 loop spans 16 amino acids. Germline trimming cut 6 bases from V and 4 bases from J; bases unmatched to any gene: 9. The CDR3 is CASSNKLAGASDTQYF. In nucleotides, the CDR3 is TGTGCCAGCAGTAACAAACTAGCGGGAGCCTCAGATACGCAGTATTTT.

This clone has a handful of counts. The chain links TRBV5-5 to TRBJ2-7, with no clear D. CDR3 length: 14 amino acids. The V and J ends lost 0 bases and 0 bases respectively, with 7 bases between them. Germline-derived CDR1 and CDR2 are SGHKS and YYEKEE (reference sequence). In DNA, the CDR3 is TGTGCCAGCAGCTTGGGTACTATCTCCTACGAGCAGTACTTC. This sequence encodes CASSLGTISYEQYF.

V is TRBV7-9 and J is TRBJ2-7, with D possibly being TRBD2 (5 bases). Deletions cut 3 bases from V and 2 bases from J, with 17 bases between. The CDR3 is 16 amino acids. The V gene's germline CDR1 is SEHNR and CDR2 FQNEAQ (reference sequence). Here the CDR3 reads CASSFFGNGLPYEQYF. In nucleotides, the CDR3 is TGTGCCAGCAGCTTTTTCGGGAACGGACTTCCCTACGAGCAGTACTTC.

With regard to this clone: This sample also contains other DNA sequences that code for the same CDR3. The genes are TRBV7-9 and TRBJ1-1, with TRBD1 as a possible D gene (5 bases). This CDR3 has 13 residues. V lost 3 bases, J lost 1 base, and 6 bases lay in between. The germline CDR1 and CDR2 sequences are SEHNR and FQNEAQ (reference sequence). CDR3 amino acids: CASSLQGNTEAFF. Written as DNA, the CDR3 is TGTGCCAGCAGCTTGCAGGGGAACACTGAAGCTTTCTTT.

The chain has TRBV27 and TRBJ2-2, with D possibly matching TRBD1 (5 bases). Trimming left V 6 bases short and J 1 base short, with 9 bases between. The CDR3 extends over 14 amino acids. Looked up from germline, CDR1 is MNHEY and CDR2 is SMNVEV (reference sequence). The CDR3 spells CASRKGQNTGELFF. In DNA, the CDR3 is TGTGCCAGCAGGAAAGGACAGAACACCGGGGAGCTGTTTTTT.

The V call is TRBV6-1, the J call TRBJ2-1; no clear D. The length of the CDR3 is 13 residues. The V and J ends lost 4 bases and 8 bases respectively, with 12 bases between them. The germline V gene encodes CDR1 MNHNS and CDR2 SASEGT. The CDR3 reads CASSAAIGDEQFF. CDR3 bases: TGTGCCAGCAGTGCAGCCATCGGAGATGAGCAGTTCTTC.

V usage is TRBV6-2 or TRBV6-3 and J usage is TRBJ2-1, with TRBD2 matching 12 bases. Germline values: CDR1 MNHEY, CDR2 SVGEGT. Trimming cost V 4 bases and J 6 bases; bases outside gene matches: 4. The CDR3 contains 15 residues. The CDR3 reads CASSSPGLAGNEQFF. The CDR3 DNA is TGTGCCAGCAGTTCACCGGGACTAGCGGGCAATGAGCAGTTCTTC.

The chain joins TRBV10-2 to TRBJ1-5; 7 positions match TRBD1. With 3 bases clipped from V and 4 bases from J, the junction kept 6 bases outside the gene matches. This CDR3 spans 15 amino acids. The germline V gene has CDR1 WSHSY and CDR2 SAAADI. The DNA of the CDR3 is TGCGCCAGCAGTGACCAGGGGGTCGGAAATCAGCCCCAGCATTTT. Amino acid sequence: CASSDQGVGNQPQHF.

The chain uses TRBV2 and TRBJ2-3; TRBD1 matches 9 bases. The germline V gene has CDR1 SNHLY and CDR2 FYNNEI. J gave up 3 bases and V 5 bases, and 6 bases lay outside the gene matches. The CDR3 length is 15 residues. For the CDR3, the DNA is TGTGCCAGCAGTCCGGGACAGGGTGGAACAGATACGCAGTATTTT. Protein sequence: CASSPGQGGTDTQYF. The full variable domain, its missing parts supplied by reference TRBV2 and TRBJ2-3, is EPEVTQTPSHQVTQMGQEVILRCVPISNHLYFYWYRQILGQKVEFLVSFYNNEISEKSEIFDDQFSVERPDGSNFTLKIRSTKLEDSAMYFCASSPGQGGTDTQYFGPGTRLTVL.

This clone came up a few times. This chain links TRBV11-3 with TRBJ2-1; TRBD2 aligns across 7 bases. The CDR3 has 17 residues. Germline CDR1 reads SGHNT; CDR2 reads YENEEA. Unmatched junction bases numbered 16, after V lost 5 bases and J lost 6 bases. The CDR3 coding sequence is TGTGCCAGCAGCCGAGGCGGAGGGCTAGCGGAGATCAATGAGCAGTTCTTC. Translating gives CASSRGGGLAEINEQFF.

The gene calls are TRBV6-5 and TRBJ1-4; TRBD1 might be the D (6 bases). V was cut by 6 bases and J by 7 bases, with 18 bases left in between. This CDR3 spans 15 amino acids. Looked up from germline, CDR1 is MNHEY and CDR2 is SVGAGI. CDR3 in DNA: TGTGCCAGCAGACCGTATAGGGGGACGAGTGAAAAACTGTTTTTT. Translating gives CASRPYRGTSEKLFF.

V and J are TRBV6-5 and TRBJ2-3; 12 bases are shared with TRBD2. V shed 2 bases and J 8 bases; nucleotides not matched to a gene: 5. From germline, CDR1 is MNHEY and CDR2 SVGAGI. The CDR3 extends over 15 amino acids. The CDR3 loop reads CASSYDGLAGRTQYF. For the CDR3, the DNA is TGTGCCAGCAGTTACGATGGACTAGCGGGACGTACGCAGTATTTT.

This chain joins TRBV11-1 and TRBJ2-5; 7 bases align to TRBD2. The germline CDR1 and CDR2 sequences are SGHAT and FQDESV (reference sequence). The CDR3 length is 16 residues. V lost 2 bases and J lost 4; bases outside the gene matches: 10. CDR3 nucleotide sequence: TGTGCCAGCAGCTTACAGGAGCGGGGCGGGATAGAGACCCAGTACTTC. Its protein product is CASSLQERGGIETQYF.

The chain carries TRBV30 and TRBJ1-6; D uncertain. The germline V gene has CDR1 GTSNPN and CDR2 SVGIG (reference sequence). V lost 3 bases and J lost 4, with 16 bases in between. The CDR3 is 16 amino acids. The CDR3 DNA reads TGTGCCTGGAGCCCAGAACCGGGAGGTTATAATTCACCCCTCCACTTT. This sequence encodes CAWSPEPGGYNSPLHF.

The V call is TRBV7-2, the J call TRBJ2-5; D is perhaps TRBD2 (5 bases). The germline CDR1 and CDR2 sequences are SGHTA and FQGNSA. The CDR3 has 16 residues. V was cut by 5 bases and J by 3 bases, with 19 bases left in between. The CDR3 spells CASSPPEVKRKETQYF. The CDR3 nucleotides are TGTGCCAGCAGCCCACCGGAGGTGAAAAGGAAAGAGACCCAGTACTTC.

The chain couples TRBV21-1 to TRBJ2-1; the table's TRBD2 call for D was not verified on the DNA. TRBV21-1 is assigned pseudogene status. CDR3 length: 18 amino acids. This chain's CDR3 is CASSKPGLAGAPLREQFF. The CDR3 nucleotides read TGTGCCAGCAGCAAGCCTGGACTAGCGGGAGCACCCCTCCGCGAGCAGTTCTTC.

This clone appeared once. J is TRBJ2-5 and V is TRBV4-1; 11 nucleotides agree with TRBD1. V shed 1 base, J shed 2 bases, and the junction held 9 bases outside the gene matches. Germline V CDR1 and CDR2: MGHRA, YSYEKL. The CDR3 totals 18 residues. For the CDR3, the DNA is TGCGCCAGCAGCCAAGGGACAGGGGGCTCACTAAGACAAGAGACCCAGTACTTC. Protein sequence: CASSQGTGGSLRQETQYF.

The J gene is TRBJ2-4, the V gene TRBV29-1, with D possibly matching TRBD2 (5 bases). The CDR3 is 14 residues long. Per germline, CDR1 SQVTM and CDR2 ANQGSEA. V lost 4 bases to trimming and J lost 6 bases, with 16 bases between them. CDR3 region: CSVVLGDVGNIQYF. The DNA of the CDR3 is TGCAGCGTTGTTTTGGGAGATGTTGGAAACATTCAGTACTTC.

The J gene is TRBJ2-2, the V gene TRBV5-1; 9 nucleotides agree with TRBD1. Trimming at V came to 4 bases and at J to 5 bases, leaving 9 bases not matched to a gene. The length of the CDR3 is 16 residues. Germline V CDR1 and CDR2: SGHRS, YFSETQ. The CDR3 loop is CASSPVDRGRTGELFF. The CDR3 DNA follows: TGCGCCAGCAGCCCAGTGGACAGGGGAAGGACCGGGGAGCTGTTTTTT. Full variable domain (remainder filled in from reference TRBV5-1 and TRBJ2-2): KAGVTQTPRYLIKTRGQQVTLSCSPISGHRSVSWYQQTPGQGLQFLFEYFSETQRNKGNFPGRFSGRQFSNSRSEMNVSTLELGDSALYLCASSPVDRGRTGELFFGEGSRLTVL.

V and J are TRBV21-1 and TRBJ1-2. TRBV21-1 is flagged as a pseudogene. The CDR3 consists of 18 residues. CDR3 in amino acids: CASSSPGSVSTTNYGYTF. CDR3 nucleotides: TGTGCCAGCAGCTCCCCGGGTAGCGTCTCGACCACTAACTATGGCTACACCTTC.

This chain links TRBV7-8 with TRBJ1-5; 11 bases map to TRBD1. With V trimmed by 5 bases and J by 3 bases, 6 bases remained unmatched. CDR1 is SGHVS and CDR2 is FQNEAQ in the germline V gene. This CDR3 contains 16 residues. CDR3 loop: CASSAGQGAFNQPQHF. DNA of the CDR3: TGTGCCAGCAGCGCTGGACAGGGGGCCTTCAATCAGCCCCAGCATTTT.

The chain links TRBV28 to TRBJ1-6, with TRBD1 matching 8 bases. This CDR3 comprises 15 residues. The trim removed 5 bases at V and 7 bases at J, leaving 7 bases unmatched. Germline V gives CDR1 MDHEN, CDR2 SYDVKM. CDR3 protein: CASSKRTGINSPLHF. DNA of the CDR3: TGTGCCAGCAGTAAAAGGACAGGGATAAATTCACCCCTCCACTTT. Complete variable domain (other parts from reference TRBV28 and TRBJ1-6): DVKVTQSSRYLVKRTGEKVFLECVQDMDHENMFWYRQDPGLGLRLIYFSYDVKMKEKGDIPEGYSVSREKKERFSLILESASTNQTSMYLCASSKRTGINSPLHFGNGTRLTVT.

This chain links TRBV5-1 with TRBJ2-7; tentatively, D is TRBD1 (5 bases). The ends were cut back, 2 bases at V and 5 bases at J, with 14 bases in the middle. Germline CDR1 is SGHRS and CDR2 is YFSETQ. CDR3 length: 14 amino acids. CDR3 in DNA: TGCGCCAGCAGCTTCGGCCAGGGCACTGACGAGCAGTACTTC. Protein: CASSFGQGTDEQYF. Full variable domain (missing parts from reference TRBV5-1 and TRBJ2-7): KAGVTQTPRYLIKTRGQQVTLSCSPISGHRSVSWYQQTPGQGLQFLFEYFSETQRNKGNFPGRFSGRQFSNSRSEMNVSTLELGDSALYLCASSFGQGTDEQYFGPGTRLTVT.